This TCR beta chain was sequenced for a study of cytomegalovirus exposure and HLA in healthy donors. J was trimmed by 2 bases and V by 5 bases; bases with no gene match: 10. This CDR3 is built from 16 residues. CDR1 is LNHDA, CDR2 SQIVND, per germline (reference sequence). PCR employed 60 Vbeta and 13 Jbeta primers. The table came from immunoSEQ multiplex PCR; TCRdb's copy has only in-frame clones and leaves some out. The sample includes fewer than 250,000 clones, 85% to 90% of them seen just once. Turning to this clone: Antigen: not known.

Study-level points and caveats: TCR beta sequences numbering fewer than 20,000 were associated with HLA alleles at 0.05 false discovery rate in a later analysis. Across donors, most TCRs were seen rarely, yet some public ones were widespread.

This TCR was sampled from a human donor in good health. This sequence joins TRBV19 and TRBJ2-7; 9 bases are a match to TRBD1. Sequencing was done on a sample of PBMCs. CDR3 loop: CASSWGQGFYPYEQYF. In DNA, the CDR3 is TGTGCCAGTAGTTGGGGACAGGGTTTTTACCCCTACGAGCAGTACTTC. Drawing the rest from reference TRBV19 and TRBJ2-7, the complete variable domain is DGGITQSPKYLFRKEGQNVTLSCEQNLNHDAMYWYRQDPGQGLRLIYYSQIVNDFQKGDIAEGYSVSREKKESFPLTVTSAQKNPTAFYLCASSWGQGFYPYEQYFGPGTRLTVT.